The entry below gives a single T cell receptor beta chain sequence along with its context. The method was immunoSEQ multiplex PCR; TCRdb's version includes in-frame clones alone and lacks a portion of them. The profile shows about 50,000 clones, approximately 89% of them singletons. This specimen comes from a study of Tregs in tolerant kidney transplant recipients. Related graft donors supplied nonmyeloablative bone marrow transplants, and mixed chimerism was transient. Sample: CD8+ T cells from blood (PBMCs), taken 12 months after the transplant. The sequence derives from a human patient who received a combined kidney and bone marrow transplant. Some T cells may arise from the graft donor.

CDR3 sequence (DNA): TGTGCCAGCAGCTCAGAGACAAGACAGGGATGGATCACGCCCAGCAATCAGCCCCAGCATTTT. Translating gives CASSSETRQGWITPSNQPQHF. The chain recombines TRBV7-8 with TRBJ1-5; 7 positions agree with TRBD1. Germline lookup yields CDR1 SGHVS and CDR2 FQNEAQ. The CDR3 has 21 residues. With 4 bases clipped from V and 1 base from J, the junction kept 22 bases outside the gene matches. Based on the CDR3 plus reference TRBV7-8 and TRBJ1-5, the full variable domain is GAGVSQSPRYKVAKRGQDVALRCDPISGHVSLFWYQQALGQGPEFLTYFQNEAQLDKSGLPSDRFFAERPEGSVSTLKIQRTQQEDSAVYLCASSSETRQGWITPSNQPQHFGDGTRLSIL.